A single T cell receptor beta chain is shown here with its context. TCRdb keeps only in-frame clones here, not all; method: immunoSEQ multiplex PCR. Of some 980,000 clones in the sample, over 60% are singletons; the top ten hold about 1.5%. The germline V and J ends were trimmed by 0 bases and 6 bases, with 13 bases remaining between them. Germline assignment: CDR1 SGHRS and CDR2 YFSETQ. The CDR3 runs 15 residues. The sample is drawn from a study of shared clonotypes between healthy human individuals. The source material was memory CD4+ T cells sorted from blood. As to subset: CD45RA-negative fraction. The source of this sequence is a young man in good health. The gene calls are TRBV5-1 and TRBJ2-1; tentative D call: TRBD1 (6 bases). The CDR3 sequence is CASSLAGGLGNEQFF. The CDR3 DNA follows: TGCGCCAGCAGCTTGGCTGGGGGCCTCGGCAATGAGCAGTTCTTC.